The rows below give T cell receptor beta chains drawn from one sample of a study of identical twins. A single record per CDR3 protein comes from TCRdb applying MiXCR to the 5' RACE reads. The table has 400,000 to 600,000 distinct CDR3 sequences, about 20% seen once. This same sample was also taken into another study, of yellow fever vaccine responses in identical twins.

Sequencing input: CD4+ T cells sorted from blood. These TCRs come from a woman aged 18 to 35 in good health. CDR3s include the opening cysteine and the closing phenylalanine or tryptophan. D genes are given only for firm matches.

d_call,j_call,v_call,cdr3_aa
TRBD2,TRBJ2-3,TRBV5-1,CASGTSGRWDTQYF
TRBD1,TRBJ2-5,TRBV6-1,CASRSLRDRGPLQETQYF
.,TRBJ1-1,TRBV5-1,CASSLDRVAAFF
.,TRBJ1-1,TRBV11-1,CASSLAFWGLNTEAFF
.,TRBJ2-2,TRBV12-3/TRBV12-4,CASSLAGNGELFF
.,TRBJ2-3,TRBV20-1,CSARFAESTDTQYF
.,TRBJ2-3,TRBV5-1,CASNLAGSTDTQYF
.,TRBJ2-5,TRBV7-9,CASSLGLGAGAAF
.,TRBJ2-1,TRBV2,CARWAWAESF
TRBD1,TRBJ1-1,TRBV4-1,CASSPREGAPNEAFF
.,TRBJ2-1,TRBV5-1,CASSLEGQTPTNEQFF
.,TRBJ2-7,TRBV28,CASSRPRQGRLSYEQYF
.,TRBJ2-7,TRBV5-1,CASSFRGAVYEQYF
TRBD1,TRBJ2-2,TRBV7-8,CASSQDRVRTGELFF
TRBD1,TRBJ1-6,TRBV12-3/TRBV12-4,CASSLRGRDRDSPLHF
.,TRBJ2-2,TRBV24-1,CATSDHPRLSEANTGELFF
.,TRBJ2-1,TRBV3-1,CASSQDRGNEQFF
TRBD2,TRBJ2-1,TRBV20-1,CCARGMAGGSFYNEQFF
.,TRBJ2-1,TRBV2,CASTLRGLGGNEQFF
.,TRBJ2-2,TRBV14,CASSPRPDPRAGELFF
TRBD2,TRBJ2-1,TRBV5-1,CASSLAGLAGVVDEQFF
.,TRBJ2-5,TRBV28,CASSLSRETQYF
.,TRBJ1-1,TRBV4-1,CASSLTIVLEAFF
TRBD1,TRBJ2-3,TRBV2,CASDRVSTDTQYF
TRBD2,TRBJ2-3,TRBV20-1,CSAPPLSLAGAGDTQYF
.,TRBJ2-1,TRBV4-1,CASSPIGLPSNEQFF
TRBD2,TRBJ2-1,TRBV5-1,CASSLVWLAGGISYNEQFF
.,TRBJ1-1,TRBV3-1,CASSRLTGNTEAFF